The clone carrying this T cell receptor (beta chain) has only a few counts. This entry belongs to a study of Graves' ophthalmopathy and Graves' hyperthyroidism. Overall study context: Ophthalmopathy absent within 18 months of follow-up marked hyperthyroidism as stable.

Hyperthyroidism patients were newly diagnosed, under 2 months' duration, aged 18 to 65. CDR3 length: 15 amino acids. V was pared by 0 bases and J by 8 bases, with 19 bases between. The germline CDR1 and CDR2 sequences are DFQATT and SNEGSKA (reference sequence). Researchers took RNA transcripts and amplified TCR beta CDR3 regions from them. HTBI primers primed a first-round RT-PCR, and a second-round multiplex PCR followed. TCRdb re-analysed the multiplex PCR reads in MiXCR, keeping a single row per CDR3 protein. Of over a million distinct CDR3 sequences listed, about 36% are singletons. The sequenced material came from peripheral blood or thyroid tissue (not recorded which). The genes are TRBV20-1 and TRBJ1-2, with a tentative D call TRBD1 (6 bases). The receptor was derived from an adult man with Graves' hyperthyroidism. The CDR3 region has the DNA TGCAGTGCTAGAGAAATAGCCACGGACAGTTTAGGCTACACCTTC. Translating it yields CSAREIATDSLGYTF.